This paragraph reports one T cell receptor beta chain. This specimen belongs to a study of blood T cell repertoires in COVID-19. Germline V gene lookup returns CDR1 LNHDA and CDR2 SQIVND (reference sequence). The CDR3 contains 14 residues. Losses at the gene ends were 5 bases for V and 9 bases for J; bases not matched to a gene: 8. As processed by the authors: Reference gene primer amplification gave estimated nucleated cell counts. This table comes from immunoSEQ multiplex PCR, and its TCRdb copy is limited to in-frame clones, with some not included. V, J and clone size derive from that table, while D and trimming were established from the DNA sequence. The sample has under 250,000 clones, about 87% seen once. Residents of over 20 US areas, aged roughly 18 to 89 years, made up the participants. The study recruited exposed participants who had met a COVID-19 case within 2 weeks before entry.

Material: PBMCs or T cells enriched from blood (not recorded which). This receptor was identified in a woman between 40 and 55 years old who had been exposed to COVID-19. The rearrangement uses TRBV19 and TRBJ2-1; 9 positions match TRBD2. As DNA, the CDR3 is TGTGCCAGTAGTCCAGGGGGACTAGCCACTGAGCAGTTCTTC. This sequence encodes CASSPGGLATEQFF. Complete variable domain (other parts from reference TRBV19 and TRBJ2-1): DGGITQSPKYLFRKEGQNVTLSCEQNLNHDAMYWYRQDPGQGLRLIYYSQIVNDFQKGDIAEGYSVSREKKESFPLTVTSAQKNPTAFYLCASSPGGLATEQFFGPGTRLTVL.